This is a list of T cell receptor beta chains from one sample in a study of blood T cell repertoires in COVID-19. Profiling relied on immunoSEQ multiplex PCR, and the TCRdb table lists in-frame clones only, not all of them. Here the sample spans around 220,000 clones, around 80% being singletons. Material: peripheral blood. These receptors all stem from a human donor in a cohort sampled during active COVID-19. Both conserved end residues are part of each CDR3. Each record gives: J gene, V gene, clone size, CDR3 length, D gene, CDR3 protein, CDR3 DNA. The D gene is left open where the match is weak. Some rows have no size entry. The others give once, few or many, or a class for an expanded clone.

j_gene: TRBJ1-1; v_gene: TRBV25-1; abundance: few; len: 14; d_gene: -; CDR3aa: CASSLGGASTEAFF; CDR3nt: TGTGCCAGCAGTCTCGGCGGGGCCAGCACTGAAGCTTTCTTT
j_gene: TRBJ2-7; v_gene: TRBV7-9; abundance: few; len: 14; d_gene: -; CDR3aa: CASSFSLARDEQYF; CDR3nt: TGTGCCAGCAGCTTCAGCCTAGCACGGGACGAGCAGTACTTC
j_gene: TRBJ2-7; v_gene: TRBV6-5; abundance: few; len: 14; d_gene: TRBD1; CDR3aa: CASSHRDRSHEQYF; CDR3nt: TGTGCCAGCAGTCACCGGGACAGGTCCCACGAGCAGTACTTC
j_gene: TRBJ2-5; v_gene: TRBV5-5; abundance: -; len: 14; d_gene: TRBD2; CDR3aa: CASSFGRAGETQYF; CDR3nt: TGTGCCAGCAGCTTCGGGAGGGCCGGGGAGACCCAGTACTTC
j_gene: TRBJ1-2; v_gene: TRBV6-2/TRBV6-3; abundance: -; len: 13; d_gene: TRBD1; CDR3aa: CASSYGTGKGYTF; CDR3nt: TGTGCCAGCAGTTATGGGACAGGGAAAGGCTACACCTTC
j_gene: TRBJ2-1; v_gene: TRBV7-3; abundance: -; len: 17; d_gene: -; CDR3aa: CASSSLTNRVSHNEQFF; CDR3nt: TGTGCCAGCAGCTCCTTAACTAACAGGGTTTCCCACAATGAGCAGTTCTTC
j_gene: TRBJ1-1; v_gene: TRBV27; abundance: -; len: 17; d_gene: TRBD1; CDR3aa: CASSLVPPTGGYTEAFF; CDR3nt: TGTGCCAGCAGTTTAGTCCCCCCGACAGGGGGGTACACTGAAGCTTTCTTT
j_gene: TRBJ2-5; v_gene: TRBV24-1; abundance: once; len: 14; d_gene: -; CDR3aa: CATSDSASQQTQYF; CDR3nt: TGTGCCACCAGTGATTCGGCTAGCCAGCAGACCCAGTACTTC
j_gene: TRBJ2-3; v_gene: TRBV7-3; abundance: -; len: 13; d_gene: TRBD2; CDR3aa: CASRLTSADTQYF; CDR3nt: TGTGCCAGCAGGTTGACTAGCGCAGATACGCAGTATTTT
j_gene: TRBJ2-1; v_gene: TRBV29-1; abundance: -; len: 13; d_gene: TRBD2; CDR3aa: CSVGTSDYNEQFF; CDR3nt: TGCAGCGTTGGGACTAGCGACTACAATGAGCAGTTCTTC
j_gene: TRBJ1-1; v_gene: TRBV4-3; abundance: -; len: 14; d_gene: -; CDR3aa: CASSQGGGDPEAFF; CDR3nt: TGCGCCAGCAGCCAAGGTGGAGGGGACCCTGAAGCTTTCTTT
j_gene: TRBJ2-1; v_gene: TRBV5-1; abundance: -; len: 15; d_gene: TRBD2; CDR3aa: CASSSSGSSYNEQFF; CDR3nt: TGCGCCAGCAGCTCTAGCGGGAGCTCCTACAATGAGCAGTTCTTC
j_gene: TRBJ1-5; v_gene: TRBV18; abundance: few; len: 13; d_gene: -; CDR3aa: CASSRQDNQPQHF; CDR3nt: TGTGCCAGCTCACGGCAGGACAATCAGCCCCAGCATTTT
j_gene: TRBJ1-6; v_gene: TRBV9; abundance: few; len: 12; d_gene: -; CDR3aa: CASSRVDSPLHF; CDR3nt: TGTGCCAGCTCCAGGGTGGACTCACCCCTCCACTTT
j_gene: TRBJ2-1; v_gene: TRBV19; abundance: -; len: 14; d_gene: TRBD2; CDR3aa: CASMEAGVRNEQFF; CDR3nt: TGTGCCAGTATGGAAGCGGGAGTCCGCAATGAGCAGTTCTTC
j_gene: TRBJ2-7; v_gene: TRBV7-2; abundance: few; len: 14; d_gene: TRBD2; CDR3aa: CASSWSGSPYEQYF; CDR3nt: TGTGCCAGCAGCTGGAGCGGGAGCCCCTACGAGCAGTACTTC
j_gene: TRBJ2-6; v_gene: TRBV5-1; abundance: -; len: 19; d_gene: TRBD2; CDR3aa: CASSLVYTGGRGGANVLTF; CDR3nt: TGCGCCAGCAGCTTGGTGTATACCGGCGGGAGAGGTGGGGCCAACGTCCTGACTTTC
j_gene: TRBJ2-2; v_gene: TRBV6-5; abundance: -; len: 15; d_gene: TRBD1; CDR3aa: CASSRDRSNTGELFF; CDR3nt: TGTGCCAGCAGCCGGGACAGGAGTAACACCGGGGAGCTGTTTTTT
j_gene: TRBJ2-4; v_gene: TRBV29-1; abundance: once; len: 15; d_gene: TRBD1; CDR3aa: CSVEDTGGAKNIQYF; CDR3nt: TGCAGCGTTGAAGACACAGGGGGAGCCAAAAACATTCAGTACTTC
j_gene: TRBJ2-1; v_gene: TRBV19; abundance: -; len: 14; d_gene: -; CDR3aa: CASAPSVVYNEQFF; CDR3nt: TGTGCCAGTGCGCCTAGCGTCGTCTACAATGAGCAGTTCTTC
j_gene: TRBJ2-1; v_gene: TRBV19; abundance: -; len: 13; d_gene: TRBD2; CDR3aa: CASRQREHNEQFF; CDR3nt: TGTGCCAGTAGGCAGCGGGAGCACAATGAGCAGTTCTTC
j_gene: TRBJ2-7; v_gene: TRBV9; abundance: -; len: 13; d_gene: TRBD2; CDR3aa: CASSPGTTYEQYF; CDR3nt: TGTGCCAGCAGCCCCGGGACTACCTACGAGCAGTACTTC
j_gene: TRBJ1-1; v_gene: TRBV4-1; abundance: few; len: 15; d_gene: -; CDR3aa: CASSQDQDMNTEAFF; CDR3nt: TGCGCCAGCAGCCAAGACCAGGACATGAACACTGAAGCTTTCTTT
j_gene: TRBJ2-6; v_gene: TRBV6-5; abundance: -; len: 14; d_gene: -; CDR3aa: CASKQGTGANVLTF; CDR3nt: TGTGCCAGCAAACAGGGAACAGGGGCCAACGTCCTGACTTTC
j_gene: TRBJ1-1; v_gene: TRBV19; abundance: -; len: 14; d_gene: -; CDR3aa: CASSMERRGTEAFF; CDR3nt: TGTGCCAGTAGTATGGAGAGAAGGGGCACTGAAGCTTTCTTT
j_gene: TRBJ2-7; v_gene: TRBV6-1; abundance: -; len: 15; d_gene: TRBD2; CDR3aa: CASSDGLAGGYEQYF; CDR3nt: TGTGCCAGCAGTGACGGACTAGCGGGGGGCTACGAGCAGTACTTC
j_gene: TRBJ1-3; v_gene: TRBV28; abundance: few; len: 14; d_gene: -; CDR3aa: CASRSGGGGNTIYF; CDR3nt: TGTGCCAGCAGGTCGGGGGGTGGTGGAAACACCATATATTTT
j_gene: TRBJ1-5; v_gene: TRBV30; abundance: -; len: 13; d_gene: -; CDR3aa: CAWSVREGQPQHF; CDR3nt: TGTGCCTGGAGTGTACGGGAGGGTCAGCCCCAGCATTTT
j_gene: TRBJ1-1; v_gene: TRBV10-2; abundance: -; len: 14; d_gene: TRBD1; CDR3aa: CASSEGTGGMVAFF; CDR3nt: TGCGCCAGCAGTGAGGGGACAGGGGGCATGGTTGCTTTCTTT
j_gene: TRBJ1-2; v_gene: TRBV24-1; abundance: -; len: 14; d_gene: TRBD1; CDR3aa: CATSGLDRYYGYTF; CDR3nt: TGTGCCACCAGTGGCCTGGACAGGTACTATGGCTACACCTTC
j_gene: TRBJ2-1; v_gene: TRBV7-9; abundance: -; len: 14; d_gene: TRBD2; CDR3aa: CASSTWGGPNEQFF; CDR3nt: TGTGCCAGCAGCACCTGGGGGGGACCCAATGAGCAGTTCTTC
j_gene: TRBJ2-1; v_gene: TRBV15; abundance: once; len: 16; d_gene: TRBD2; CDR3aa: CATSRGTAGGGNEQFF; CDR3nt: TGTGCCACCAGCAGAGGGACAGCGGGAGGGGGGAATGAGCAGTTCTTC
j_gene: TRBJ1-6; v_gene: TRBV6-4; abundance: -; len: 14; d_gene: TRBD1; CDR3aa: CAGGTGEVSSPLHF; CDR3nt: TGTGCCGGGGGGACAGGGGAAGTTTCTTCACCCCTCCACTTT
j_gene: TRBJ1-2; v_gene: TRBV15; abundance: -; len: 17; d_gene: -; CDR3aa: CATSRGGRELFNYGYTF; CDR3nt: TGTGCCACCAGCAGAGGGGGCAGGGAACTCTTTAACTATGGCTACACCTTC
j_gene: TRBJ2-7; v_gene: TRBV7-2; abundance: few; len: 13; d_gene: -; CDR3aa: CASSFAGTYEQYF; CDR3nt: TGTGCCAGCAGCTTTGCGGGCACCTACGAGCAGTACTTC
j_gene: TRBJ2-7; v_gene: TRBV10-3; abundance: -; len: 14; d_gene: TRBD1; CDR3aa: CAISAGQGYTEQYF; CDR3nt: TGTGCCATCAGTGCCGGACAGGGCTATACCGAGCAGTACTTC
j_gene: TRBJ2-2; v_gene: TRBV19; abundance: -; len: 15; d_gene: TRBD1; CDR3aa: CASSLGQGLTGELFF; CDR3nt: TGTGCCAGCTCCCTAGGACAGGGCTTAACCGGGGAGCTGTTTTTT
j_gene: TRBJ2-7; v_gene: TRBV21-1; abundance: -; len: 13; d_gene: -; CDR3aa: CASSKVGGREQYF; CDR3nt: TGTGCCAGCAGCAAGGTGGGGGGTCGAGAGCAGTACTTC
j_gene: TRBJ2-2; v_gene: TRBV3-1/TRBV3-2; abundance: once; len: 16; d_gene: -; CDR3aa: CASSQGPRALTGELFF; CDR3nt: TGTGCCAGCAGCCAAGGGCCGCGGGCACTCACCGGGGAGCTGTTTTTT
j_gene: TRBJ1-2; v_gene: TRBV7-2; abundance: -; len: 15; d_gene: -; CDR3aa: CASSLGLLLADGYTF; CDR3nt: TGTGCCAGCAGCTTAGGACTCCTCCTTGCGGATGGCTACACCTTC
j_gene: TRBJ2-7; v_gene: TRBV4-1; abundance: -; len: 15; d_gene: TRBD2; CDR3aa: CASSPGLAGVYEQYF; CDR3nt: TGCGCCAGCAGCCCGGGACTAGCGGGAGTGTACGAGCAGTACTTC